The present T cell receptor beta chain was sequenced within a study of shared clonotypes between healthy human individuals. The CDR3 is made up of 15 amino acids. V lost 2 bases and J lost 1, with 10 bases in between. Germline CDR1 is LNHDA and CDR2 is SQIVND (reference sequence). For every subset, genomic DNA was evenly distributed across several immunoSEQ plates. The assay was immunoSEQ multiplex PCR, and TCRdb's table has in-frame clones only and misses some. The sample consists of under 1,900,000 clones, approximately 98.5% of them appearing once. The chain couples TRBV19 to TRBJ2-3; a possible D gene is TRBD1 (6 bases). The source is a man aged 25-45 years in good health. The sample consisted of naive CD4+ T cells sorted from blood. Subset denoted: CD45RA+ positively selected. The CDR3 is CASSITGSGTDTQYF. DNA of the CDR3: TGTGCCAGTAGTATAACAGGGTCGGGCACAGATACGCAGTATTTT.